One T cell receptor beta chain is described in this entry. Its antigen is unknown. V was cut by 9 bases and J by 4 bases, with 18 bases left in between. The germline gives CDR1 SEHNR, CDR2 FQNEAQ (reference sequence). The CDR3 loop spans 14 amino acids. This record comes from a study of T cell repertoires in cytomegalovirus infection. Across the study: Public TCR beta signatures were indicative of both CMV infection and a matching HLA type. Regarding the study as a whole: The ex vivo response was dominated by HLA-C-restricted CMV-specific TCR beta clonotypes. Pooled public TCR beta family frequency picked out CMV carriers with the relevant HLA.

A single record per CDR3 protein comes from TCRdb applying MiXCR to the reads. The table has approximately 700,000 distinct CDR3 sequences, less than 40% seen once. The chain combines TRBV7-9 with TRBJ1-2; unclear D gene. The source of this sequence is a human donor in good health (CMV status not recorded). Some clones in this sample may be carry-over from other donors' samples. The sequenced material came from PBMCs. The CDR3 here is CARILVAVFYGYTF. In DNA, the CDR3 is TGTGCCAGAATCTTAGTCGCGGTTTTCTATGGCTACACCTTC.